These 7 T cell receptor beta chains were all obtained from the same sample, sequenced in a study of blood T cell repertoires in COVID-19. The table came from immunoSEQ multiplex PCR; TCRdb's copy has only in-frame clones and leaves some out. This repertoire shows 430,000 or so clones, around nine tenths found once; its top ten account for roughly 1.9%. Input material: PBMCs or T cells enriched from blood (not recorded which). The receptors come from a woman aged 40 to 49 who had recovered from COVID-19.

The rearrangement joins TRBV27 to TRBJ2-1; the match to TRBD2 covers 7 bases. Germline assignment: CDR1 MNHEY and CDR2 SMNVEV (reference sequence). This CDR3 spans 19 amino acids. The J segment lost 2 bases and the V segment lost 2 bases, leaving 15 bases of the junction unmatched. CDR3 amino acids: CASSLGRRGGRRTYNEQFF. CDR3 nucleotides: TGTGCCAGCAGTTTAGGACGGCGGGGCGGGAGAAGGACCTACAATGAGCAGTTCTTC.

V usage is TRBV7-8 and J usage is TRBJ2-7, with TRBD1 identical over 9 bases. The germline CDR1 and CDR2 sequences are SGHVS and FQNEAQ. This CDR3 comprises 16 residues. V shed 5 bases and J 5 bases; nucleotides not matched to a gene: 13. CDR3: CASSKRTGEYFNEQYF. The CDR3 DNA reads as TGTGCCAGCAGCAAACGGACAGGGGAATACTTCAACGAGCAGTACTTC. The whole variable domain, filled in from reference TRBV7-8 and TRBJ2-7, reads GAGVSQSPRYKVAKRGQDVALRCDPISGHVSLFWYQQALGQGPEFLTYFQNEAQLDKSGLPSDRFFAERPEGSVSTLKIQRTQQEDSAVYLCASSKRTGEYFNEQYFGPGTRLTVT.

CDR3 in DNA: TGTGCCAGCAGGACAGCAAATTCACCCCTCCACTTT. As protein: CASRTANSPLHF. The chain carries TRBV28 and TRBJ1-6, with D maybe TRBD1 (5 bases). V shed 6 bases and J shed 7 bases, with 7 bases lying between them. Germline V CDR1 and CDR2: MDHEN, SYDVKM. This CDR3 contains 12 residues. The full variable domain, in which reference TRBV28 and TRBJ1-6 provide the parts outside the CDR3, is DVKVTQSSRYLVKRTGEKVFLECVQDMDHENMFWYRQDPGLGLRLIYFSYDVKMKEKGDIPEGYSVSREKKERFSLILESASTNQTSMYLCASRTANSPLHFGNGTRLTVT.

This clone was found a few times. The chain has TRBV7-9 and TRBJ1-6; no reliable D call. The germline V gene has CDR1 SEHNR and CDR2 FQNEAQ (reference sequence). CDR3 size: 12 residues. Trimming took off 8 bases at V and 5 bases at J, with 7 bases between the two ends. CDR3 DNA sequence: TGTGCCAGCCGGGGAGATAATTCACCCCTCCACTTT. Amino acids: CASRGDNSPLHF.

This clone was found once. V gene TRBV19 combines with J gene TRBJ2-7, with a possible D match to TRBD1 (6 bases). The CDR3 runs to 15 residues. Looked up from germline, CDR1 is LNHDA and CDR2 is SQIVND (reference sequence). V lost 4 bases and J 1 base, leaving 14 bases between the germline ends. The CDR3 coding sequence is TGTGCCAGTAGTAAATCCCAGACAGGATCCTACGAGCAGTACTTC. It yields the protein CASSKSQTGSYEQYF.

J is TRBJ1-2 and V is TRBV29-1; weak D call: TRBD1 (6 bases). This CDR3 region has 13 residues. The V gene lost 4 bases and the J gene lost 2 bases, with 11 bases spanning the gap. Germline V CDR1 and CDR2: SQVTM, ANQGSEA. Here the CDR3 reads CSVATGGNYGYTF. The CDR3, as DNA: TGCAGCGTTGCGACAGGCGGGAACTATGGCTACACCTTC. Complete variable domain (other parts from reference TRBV29-1 and TRBJ1-2): SAVISQKPSRDICQRGTSLTIQCQVDSQVTMMFWYRQQPGQSLTLIATANQGSEATYESGFVIDKFPISRPNLTFSTLTVSNMSPEDSSIYLCSVATGGNYGYTFGSGTRLTVV.

The chain employs TRBV6-2 or TRBV6-3 and TRBJ1-1, with D perhaps TRBD1 (5 bases). Trimming pared 4 bases from V and 8 bases from J, leaving 14 bases between. Germline-derived CDR1 and CDR2 are MNHEY and SVGEGT. This CDR3 spans 13 amino acids. The CDR3 nucleotides are TGTGCCAGCAGTTCTACACCCGACAGAGAAGCTTTCTTT. It translates to CASSSTPDREAFF.